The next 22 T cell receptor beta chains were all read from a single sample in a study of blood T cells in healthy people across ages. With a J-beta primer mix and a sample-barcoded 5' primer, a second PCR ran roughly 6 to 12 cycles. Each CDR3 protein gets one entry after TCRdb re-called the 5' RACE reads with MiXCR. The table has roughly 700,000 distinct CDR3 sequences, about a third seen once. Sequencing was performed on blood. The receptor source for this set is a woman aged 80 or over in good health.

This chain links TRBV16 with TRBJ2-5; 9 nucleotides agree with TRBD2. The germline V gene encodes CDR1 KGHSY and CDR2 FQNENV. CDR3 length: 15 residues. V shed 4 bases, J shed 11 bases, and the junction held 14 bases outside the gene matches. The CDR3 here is CASSPPSGVYNEQYF. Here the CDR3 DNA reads TGTGCCAGCAGCCCTCCTAGCGGGGTCTACAATGAGCAGTACTTC.

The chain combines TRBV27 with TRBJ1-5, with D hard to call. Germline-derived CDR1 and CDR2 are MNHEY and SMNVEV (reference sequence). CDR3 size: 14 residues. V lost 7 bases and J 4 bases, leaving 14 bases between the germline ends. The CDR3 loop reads CASTPWPSNQPQHF. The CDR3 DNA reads TGTGCCAGCACCCCCTGGCCGTCGAATCAGCCCCAGCATTTT.

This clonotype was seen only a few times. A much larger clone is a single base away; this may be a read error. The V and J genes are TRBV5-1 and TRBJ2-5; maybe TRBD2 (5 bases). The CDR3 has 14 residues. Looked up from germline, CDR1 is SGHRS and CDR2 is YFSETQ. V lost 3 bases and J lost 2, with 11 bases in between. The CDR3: CASSWGVAQETQYF. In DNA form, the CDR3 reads TGCGCCAGCAGCTGGGGAGTAGCTCAAGAGACCCAGTACTTC.

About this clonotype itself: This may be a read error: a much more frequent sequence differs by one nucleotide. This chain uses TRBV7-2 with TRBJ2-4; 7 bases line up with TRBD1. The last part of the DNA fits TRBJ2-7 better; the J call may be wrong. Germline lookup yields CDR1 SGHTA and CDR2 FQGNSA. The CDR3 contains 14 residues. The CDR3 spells CASSFGTAFYEQYF. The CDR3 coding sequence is TGTGCCAGCAGCTTCGGGACAGCGTTCTACGAGCAGTACTTC.

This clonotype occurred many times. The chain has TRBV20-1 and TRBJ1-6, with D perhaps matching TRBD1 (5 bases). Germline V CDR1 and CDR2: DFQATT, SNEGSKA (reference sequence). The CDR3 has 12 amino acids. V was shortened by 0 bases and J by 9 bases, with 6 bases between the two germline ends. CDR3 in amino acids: CSARDGGSPLHF. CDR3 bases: TGCAGTGCTAGAGATGGGGGTTCACCCCTCCACTTT.

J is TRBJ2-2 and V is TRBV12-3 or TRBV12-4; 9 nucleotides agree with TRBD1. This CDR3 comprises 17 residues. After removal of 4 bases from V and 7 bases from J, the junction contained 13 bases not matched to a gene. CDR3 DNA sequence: TGTGCCAGCAGTTCCGGCTCAAACAGGGGGCAAGGCGGGGAGCTGTTTTTT. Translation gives CASSSGSNRGQGGELFF.

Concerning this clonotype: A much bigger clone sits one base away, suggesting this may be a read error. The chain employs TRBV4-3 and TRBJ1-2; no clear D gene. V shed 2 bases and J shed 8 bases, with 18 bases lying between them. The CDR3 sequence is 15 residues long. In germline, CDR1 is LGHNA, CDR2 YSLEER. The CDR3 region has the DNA TGCGCCAGCAGCCAATCGGGCCGAGGGCTTACAGGCTACACCTTC. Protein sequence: CASSQSGRGLTGYTF.

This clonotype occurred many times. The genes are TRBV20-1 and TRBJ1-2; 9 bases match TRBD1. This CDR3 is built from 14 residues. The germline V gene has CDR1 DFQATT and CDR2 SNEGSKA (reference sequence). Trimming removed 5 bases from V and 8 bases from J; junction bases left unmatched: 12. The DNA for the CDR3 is TGCAGTGCTCTCGGACAGGGGAATTCTCGGGGCTACACCTTC. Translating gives CSALGQGNSRGYTF.

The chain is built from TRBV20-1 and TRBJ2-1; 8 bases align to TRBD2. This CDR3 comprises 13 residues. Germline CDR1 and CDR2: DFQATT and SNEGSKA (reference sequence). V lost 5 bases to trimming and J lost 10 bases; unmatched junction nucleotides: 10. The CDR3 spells CSASLRREGEQFF. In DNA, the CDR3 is TGCAGTGCTTCTCTCCGCCGGGAGGGCGAGCAGTTCTTC.

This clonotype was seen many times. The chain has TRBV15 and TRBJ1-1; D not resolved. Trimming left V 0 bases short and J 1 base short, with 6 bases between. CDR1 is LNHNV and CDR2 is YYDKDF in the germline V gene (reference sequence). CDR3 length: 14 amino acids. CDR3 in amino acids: CATSRDFGNTEAFF. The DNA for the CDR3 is TGTGCCACCAGCAGAGATTTCGGGAACACTGAAGCTTTCTTT. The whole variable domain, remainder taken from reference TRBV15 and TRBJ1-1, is DAMVIQNPRYQVTQFGKPVTLSCSQTLNHNVMYWYQQKSSQAPKLLFHYYDKDFNNEADTPDNFQSRRPNTSFCFLDIRSPGLGDTAMYLCATSRDFGNTEAFFGQGTRLTVV.

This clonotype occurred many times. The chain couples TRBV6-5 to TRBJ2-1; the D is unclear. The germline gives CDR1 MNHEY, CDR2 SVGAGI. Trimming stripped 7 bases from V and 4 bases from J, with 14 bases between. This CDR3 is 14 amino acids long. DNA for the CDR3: TGTGCCAGCAAAGGTACCGGCGGTTACAATGAGCAGTTCTTC. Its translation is CASKGTGGYNEQFF.

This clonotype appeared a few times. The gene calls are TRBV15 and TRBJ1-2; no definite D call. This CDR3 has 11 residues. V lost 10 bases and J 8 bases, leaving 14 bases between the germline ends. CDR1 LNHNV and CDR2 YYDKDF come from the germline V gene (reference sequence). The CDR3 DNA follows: TGTGCCAACCCTCCTACGCTGGGCTACACCTTC. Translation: CANPPTLGYTF.

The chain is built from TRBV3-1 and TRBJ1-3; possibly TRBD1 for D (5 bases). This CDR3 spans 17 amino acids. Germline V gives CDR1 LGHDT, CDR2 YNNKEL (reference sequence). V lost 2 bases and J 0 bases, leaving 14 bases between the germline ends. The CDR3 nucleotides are TGTGCCAGCAGCCAAAACCCTGCAGGGATCTCTGGAAACACCATATATTTT. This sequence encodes CASSQNPAGISGNTIYF.

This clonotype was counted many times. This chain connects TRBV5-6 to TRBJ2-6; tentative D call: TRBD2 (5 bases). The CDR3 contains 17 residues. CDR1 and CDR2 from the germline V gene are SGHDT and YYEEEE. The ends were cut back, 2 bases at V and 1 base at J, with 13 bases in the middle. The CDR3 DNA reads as TGTGCCAGCAGCTTAAGGGAGCTCAGGTCTGGGGCCAACGTCCTGACTTTC. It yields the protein CASSLRELRSGANVLTF.

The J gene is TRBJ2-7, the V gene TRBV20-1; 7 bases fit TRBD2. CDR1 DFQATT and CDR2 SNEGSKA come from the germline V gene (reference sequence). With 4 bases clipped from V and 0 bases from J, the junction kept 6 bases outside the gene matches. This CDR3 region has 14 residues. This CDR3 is CSAKRDLSSYEQYF. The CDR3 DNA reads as TGCAGTGCTAAGCGGGACTTAAGCTCCTACGAGCAGTACTTC.

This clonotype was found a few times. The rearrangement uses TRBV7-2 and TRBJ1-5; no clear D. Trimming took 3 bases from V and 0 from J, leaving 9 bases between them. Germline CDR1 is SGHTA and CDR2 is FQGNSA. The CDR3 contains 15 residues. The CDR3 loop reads CASSLGFTSNQPQHF. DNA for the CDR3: TGTGCCAGCAGCTTGGGTTTTACTAGCAATCAGCCCCAGCATTTT.

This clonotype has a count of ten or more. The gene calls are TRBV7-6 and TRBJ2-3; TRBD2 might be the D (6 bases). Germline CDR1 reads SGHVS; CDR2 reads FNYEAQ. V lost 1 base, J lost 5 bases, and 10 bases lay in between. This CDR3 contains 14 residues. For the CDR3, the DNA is TGTGCCAGCAGCTTAGAACTAGCTAGAGATACGCAGTATTTT. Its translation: CASSLELARDTQYF.

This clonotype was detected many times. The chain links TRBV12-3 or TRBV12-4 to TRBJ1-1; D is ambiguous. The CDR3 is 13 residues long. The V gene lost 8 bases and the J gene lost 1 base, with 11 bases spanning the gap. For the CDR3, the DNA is TGTGCCAGCGGAGAGCGGGAGAACACTGAAGCTTTCTTT. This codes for CASGERENTEAFF.

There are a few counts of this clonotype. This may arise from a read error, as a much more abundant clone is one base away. The CDR3 is CASSPGQGRTTQYF. The CDR3, as DNA: TGCGCCAGCAGCCCGGGACAGGGACGCACTACGCAGTATTTT. This chain links TRBV5-1 with TRBJ2-3; 9 bases are shared with TRBD1. This CDR3 has 14 residues. V lost 4 bases, J lost 8 bases, and 8 bases stayed unmatched. Germline V gene lookup returns CDR1 SGHRS and CDR2 YFSETQ. The entire variable domain, with the rest obtained from reference TRBV5-1 and TRBJ2-3, is as follows: KAGVTQTPRYLIKTRGQQVTLSCSPISGHRSVSWYQQTPGQGLQFLFEYFSETQRNKGNFPGRFSGRQFSNSRSEMNVSTLELGDSALYLCASSPGQGRTTQYFGPGTRLTVL.

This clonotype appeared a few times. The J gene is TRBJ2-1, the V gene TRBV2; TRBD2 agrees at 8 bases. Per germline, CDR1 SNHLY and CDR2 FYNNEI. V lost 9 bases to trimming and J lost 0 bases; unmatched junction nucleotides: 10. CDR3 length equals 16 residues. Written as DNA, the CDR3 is TGTGCCAGGACTGTTACCAGCGGGGGCTCCTACAATGAGCAGTTCTTC. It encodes CARTVTSGGSYNEQFF. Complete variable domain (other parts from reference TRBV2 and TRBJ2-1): EPEVTQTPSHQVTQMGQEVILRCVPISNHLYFYWYRQILGQKVEFLVSFYNNEISEKSEIFDDQFSVERPDGSNFTLKIRSTKLEDSAMYFCARTVTSGGSYNEQFFGPGTRLTVL.

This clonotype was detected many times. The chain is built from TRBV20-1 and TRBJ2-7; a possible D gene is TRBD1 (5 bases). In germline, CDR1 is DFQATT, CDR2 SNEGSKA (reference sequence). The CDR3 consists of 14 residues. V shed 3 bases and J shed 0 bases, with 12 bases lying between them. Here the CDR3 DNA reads TGCAGTGCTAGTTACAGGACCCGCTCCTACGAGCAGTACTTC. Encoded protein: CSASYRTRSYEQYF.

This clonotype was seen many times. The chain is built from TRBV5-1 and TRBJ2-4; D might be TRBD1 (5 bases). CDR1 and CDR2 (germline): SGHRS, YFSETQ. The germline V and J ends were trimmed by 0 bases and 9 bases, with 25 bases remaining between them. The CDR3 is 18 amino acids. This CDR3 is CASSLAFGKGPSKGIQYF. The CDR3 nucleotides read TGCGCCAGCAGCTTGGCCTTTGGGAAGGGGCCTTCCAAGGGCATTCAGTACTTC.